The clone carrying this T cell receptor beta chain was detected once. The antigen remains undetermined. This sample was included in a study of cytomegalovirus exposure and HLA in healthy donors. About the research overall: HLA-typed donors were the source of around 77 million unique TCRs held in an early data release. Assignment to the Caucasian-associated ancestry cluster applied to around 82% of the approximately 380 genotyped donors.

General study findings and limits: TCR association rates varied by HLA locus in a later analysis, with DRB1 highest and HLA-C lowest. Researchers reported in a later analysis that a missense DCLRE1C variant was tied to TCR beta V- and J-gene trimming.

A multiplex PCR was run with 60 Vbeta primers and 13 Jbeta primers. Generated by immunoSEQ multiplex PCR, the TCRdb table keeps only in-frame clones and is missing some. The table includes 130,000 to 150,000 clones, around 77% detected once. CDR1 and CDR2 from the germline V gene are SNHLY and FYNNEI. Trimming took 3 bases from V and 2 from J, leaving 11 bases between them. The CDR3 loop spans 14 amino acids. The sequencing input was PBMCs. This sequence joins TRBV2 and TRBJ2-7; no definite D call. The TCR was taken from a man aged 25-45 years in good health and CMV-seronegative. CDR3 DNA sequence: TGTGCCAGCAGTGACAGTCAACCAACCTACGAGCAGTACTTC. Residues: CASSDSQPTYEQYF.